The 29 T cell receptor beta chains below were found in one sample sequenced in a study of T cell repertoires in cytomegalovirus infection (dated by TCRdb to between 2018 and 2021). Sequencing was carried out with an Illumina HiSeq 1500. TCRdb passed the public sequencing reads through fastp at Q25 and MiXCR, retaining productive beta sequences. Each CDR3 protein appears once, grouped with its most common genes and DNA. This sample has 450,000 to 600,000 distinct CDR3 sequences in its table, and about 33% of those were observed once. The biggest ten clones account for 15% to 20% of the sample. No antigens are known for them. Interpreted using the paper, the treatment or condition label stands for: in vitro stimulation with specific CMV peptide epitopes to enrich CMV-specific T cells. Material: cultured PBMCs, obtained from culture after CMV antigen stimulation. These receptors were taken from a human donor in good health (CMV status not recorded). Some clones in this sample may be carry-over from other donors' samples.

The CDR3 coding sequence is TGTGCCAGCAGTGACTTTGTGACAGGGGCCCACAATGAGCAGTTCTTC. Its protein is CASSDFVTGAHNEQFF. The rearrangement joins TRBV6-4 to TRBJ2-1, with 8 bases that match TRBD1. Per the germline V gene, CDR1 is MRHNA and CDR2 is SNTAGT. Trimming took 1 base from V and 5 from J; bases not matched to a gene: 7. CDR3 size: 16 residues.

This clonotype was recorded only once. The V call is TRBV20-1, the J call TRBJ2-3, with a tentative D call TRBD1 (6 bases). The CDR3 is 13 residues long. Trimming took 6 bases from V and 10 from J, leaving 20 bases between them. Germline V gives CDR1 DFQATT, CDR2 SNEGSKA (reference sequence). CDR3 sequence (DNA): TGCAGTGCGCCAAGTCGGGGTTCAGGGGCGCAGTATTTT. It specifies CSAPSRGSGAQYF.

V gene TRBV7-2 combines with J gene TRBJ2-1; a weak D match, TRBD2 (6 bases). Germline loops: CDR1 SGHTA, CDR2 FQGNSA. The V gene lost 5 bases and the J gene lost 8 bases, with 22 bases spanning the gap. The CDR3 length is 16 residues. The CDR3 nucleotides are TGTGCCAGCAGCCCACCAGGGTGGAGGGAGAACGATGAGCAGTTCTTC. Amino acids: CASSPPGWRENDEQFF.

The chain is built from TRBV7-6 and TRBJ2-7; TRBD2 agrees at 7 bases. The CDR3 totals 17 residues. The J segment lost 2 bases and the V segment lost 2 bases, leaving 12 bases of the junction unmatched. The germline V gene encodes CDR1 SGHVS and CDR2 FNYEAQ. CDR3 in DNA: TGTGCCAGCAGCTTAAGTTCTAGCGGAGCAACTACCTACGAGCAGTACTTC. This gives the protein CASSLSSSGATTYEQYF. Variable domain in full (rest from reference TRBV7-6 and TRBJ2-7): GAGVSQSPRYKVTKRGQDVALRCDPISGHVSLYWYRQALGQGPEFLTYFNYEAQQDKSGLPNDRFSAERPEGSISTLTIQRTEQRDSAMYRCASSLSSSGATTYEQYFGPGTRLTVT.

The CDR3 is CASSLRTGASSGNTIYF. CDR3 sequence (DNA): TGTGCCAGCAGCCTTCGGACAGGGGCAAGCTCTGGAAACACCATATATTTT. This chain joins TRBV7-6 and TRBJ1-3, with 9 bases aligning to TRBD1. With V trimmed by 5 bases and J by 0 bases, 8 bases remained unmatched. The CDR3 consists of 17 residues. CDR1 SGHVS and CDR2 FNYEAQ come from the germline V gene.

The chain joins TRBV10-3 to TRBJ1-2; D is undetermined. This CDR3 comprises 14 residues. Germline values: CDR1 ENHRY, CDR2 SYGVKD. V lost 0 bases to trimming and J lost 7 bases, with 12 bases between them. DNA of the CDR3: TGTGCCATCAGTGAGTCGGTAGGGCCCCGTGGCTACACCTTC. Translating it yields CAISESVGPRGYTF.

This clonotype was seen more than once but under ten times. This rearrangement joins TRBV6-2 or TRBV6-3 to TRBJ2-5; D might be TRBD2 (5 bases). Trimming removed 6 bases at V and 7 bases at J, with 15 bases between. The germline V gene has CDR1 MNHEY and CDR2 SVGEGT. The CDR3 sequence is 13 residues long. CDR3: CASSHDGIGTQYF. The CDR3 DNA sequence: TGTGCCAGCAGCCACGACGGGATTGGGACCCAGTACTTC.

This clonotype was counted ten times or more. The chain uses TRBV4-3 and TRBJ2-3, with D perhaps matching TRBD1 or TRBD2 (5 bases each). CDR3 size: 14 residues. Per the germline V gene, CDR1 is LGHNA and CDR2 is YSLEER. Between the trimmed V and J ends, which lost 4 bases and 4 bases, there was a span of 12 bases. The CDR3 is CASSPPGTPDTQYF. The CDR3 DNA is TGCGCCAGCAGCCCTCCAGGGACCCCAGATACGCAGTATTTT.

In this sample, this clonotype turned up a few times. The chain employs TRBV12-3 or TRBV12-4 and TRBJ1-5; TRBD1 is a possible D gene (5 bases). The CDR3 has 13 residues. Deletions cut 9 bases from V and 7 bases from J, with 16 bases between. This CDR3 is CARQQGLWQPQHF. The CDR3 nucleotides are TGTGCCAGGCAGCAGGGTCTTTGGCAGCCCCAGCATTTT.

The rearrangement uses TRBV29-1 and TRBJ2-1; TRBD1 matches 8 bases. The CDR3 totals 13 residues. V trimming: 7 bases; J trimming: 7 bases; junction bases outside the gene matches: 9. CDR1 and CDR2 (germline): SQVTM, ANQGSEA. CDR3 coding DNA: TGCAGCGCCCCCGGGACAGGAATGAATGAGCAGTTCTTC. Residues: CSAPGTGMNEQFF.

The rearrangement uses TRBV20-1 and TRBJ2-3; a possible D gene is TRBD1 (5 bases). The V end lost 3 bases, the J end lost 2 bases, and 6 bases lay between the germline ends. From germline, CDR1 is DFQATT and CDR2 SNEGSKA (reference sequence). This CDR3 region has 12 residues. The CDR3 loop is CSARTDTDTQYF. The CDR3 nucleotides read TGCAGTGCTAGGACAGACACAGATACGCAGTATTTT.

This chain links TRBV11-2 with TRBJ2-1; 9 bases line up with TRBD2. Germline CDR1 is SGHAT and CDR2 is FQNNGV. This CDR3 contains 17 residues. V lost 1 base and J lost 2; bases outside the gene matches: 6. CDR3 region: CASSLGALAGPYNEQFF. CDR3 bases: TGTGCCAGCAGCTTAGGGGCACTAGCGGGCCCCTACAATGAGCAGTTCTTC.

This chain uses TRBV7-4 with TRBJ2-5, with D unclear. Germline V CDR1 and CDR2: SGHVT, SQSDAQ. Trimming stripped 1 base from V and 4 bases from J, with 10 bases between. The CDR3 length is 14 residues. DNA for the CDR3: TGTGCCAGCAGCTTAGAAGGTTGGAGAGAGACCCAGTACTTC. This gives the protein CASSLEGWRETQYF.

The chain joins TRBV29-1 to TRBJ1-1; D not resolved. The CDR3 totals 10 residues. V was trimmed by 6 bases and J by 0 bases, leaving 2 bases between them. Germline CDR1 and CDR2: SQVTM and ANQGSEA. The CDR3 nucleotides are TGCAGCGTCGTGAACACTGAAGCTTTCTTT. Its translation is CSVVNTEAFF.

CDR3: CATSRASTDTQYF. The CDR3 coding sequence is TGTGCCACCTCACGGGCTAGCACAGATACGCAGTATTTT. The chain employs TRBV19 and TRBJ2-3, with D uncertain. In germline, CDR1 is LNHDA, CDR2 SQIVND (reference sequence). This CDR3 has 13 residues. V lost 10 bases and J 0 bases, leaving 11 bases between the germline ends.

This chain joins TRBV4-2 and TRBJ1-4; D unresolved. Deletions cut 4 bases from V and 5 bases from J, with 11 bases between. The germline V gene has CDR1 LGHNA and CDR2 YNFKEQ. The CDR3 is 14 residues long. The CDR3 coding sequence is TGTGCCAGCAGCCGAGAAGGGATGAATGAAAAACTGTTTTTT. Translated: CASSREGMNEKLFF.

This clonotype was recorded a few times. The V and J genes are TRBV7-6 and TRBJ2-1; TRBD2 matches at 11 bases. With 1 base clipped from V and 2 bases from J, the junction kept 10 bases outside the gene matches. Germline V lookup: CDR1 SGHVS, CDR2 FNYEAQ. The CDR3 is 19 residues long. In nucleotides, the CDR3 is TGTGCCAGCAGCTTAGGAGGGCGTATAGCGGGAGGGGCCTACAATGAGCAGTTCTTC. Translated: CASSLGGRIAGGAYNEQFF.

This clonotype was seen at least ten times. The gene calls are TRBV7-2 and TRBJ2-3; D is unresolved. V was cut by 5 bases and J by 2 bases, with 5 bases left in between. This CDR3 spans 12 amino acids. CDR1 is SGHTA and CDR2 is FQGNSA in the germline V gene. The CDR3 nucleotides read TGTGCCAGCAGCCCCTACACAGATACGCAGTATTTT. Amino acid sequence: CASSPYTDTQYF.

The CDR3 here is CASSSNPLNSLAGGGYNEQFF. The CDR3 coding sequence is TGTGCCAGCAGTTCAAATCCCTTAAATTCACTAGCGGGAGGAGGCTACAATGAGCAGTTCTTC. The chain is built from TRBV6-8 and TRBJ2-1, with 12 bases that match TRBD2. The CDR3 is made up of 21 amino acids. CDR1 MNHGY and CDR2 SAAAGT come from the germline V gene. V lost 4 bases and J lost 3; bases outside the gene matches: 19.

The V and J genes are TRBV29-1 and TRBJ1-2; TRBD1 aligns across 8 bases. The V gene end was trimmed by 3 bases and the J gene end by 9 bases; junction bases not matched to a gene: 15. The germline CDR1 and CDR2 sequences are SQVTM and ANQGSEA. This CDR3 region has 15 residues. CDR3 bases: TGCAGCGTTGATGGAGGGTCCGGGCAGGGGGCGAGCTACACCTTC. This encodes CSVDGGSGQGASYTF.

The chain joins TRBV5-5 to TRBJ2-1; 15 positions agree with TRBD2. The germline V gene has CDR1 SGHKS and CDR2 YYEKEE (reference sequence). V gave up 8 bases and J gave up 0 bases; unmatched junction bases: 9. The CDR3 totals 18 residues. The chain's CDR3 is CARAGTSGRNSSYNEQFF. CDR3 nucleotides: TGTGCCAGGGCCGGGACTAGCGGGAGGAATAGCTCCTACAATGAGCAGTTCTTC.

This clonotype was seen at least ten times. The genes are TRBV5-6 and TRBJ1-1; 8 bases line up with TRBD1. The CDR3 loop spans 17 amino acids. Germline V gene sequence: CDR1 SGHDT, CDR2 YYEEEE. The V segment lost 3 bases and the J segment 0 bases; nucleotides outside the gene matches: 10. CDR3 bases: TGTGCCAGCAGCTCCGAGGGGGACAGGAGGATGAACACTGAAGCTTTCTTT. Protein: CASSSEGDRRMNTEAFF.

The chain couples TRBV7-2 to TRBJ2-1, with D maybe TRBD2 (5 bases). There are 13 residues in the CDR3. Germline lookup yields CDR1 SGHTA and CDR2 FQGNSA. Trimming cost V 2 bases and J 9 bases, with 11 bases left between them. The DNA for the CDR3 is TGTGCCAGCAGCTTATCACGGGAAGGTGAGCAGTTCTTC. This codes for CASSLSREGEQFF.

The chain links TRBV29-1 to TRBJ1-2; possible D gene TRBD1, 5 bases. The CDR3 runs 14 residues. CDR1 is SQVTM, CDR2 ANQGSEA, per germline. V lost 3 bases and J lost 6, with 17 bases in between. CDR3 region: CSVEGTHSADGYTF. The CDR3 DNA sequence: TGCAGCGTTGAGGGGACGCACTCCGCCGATGGCTACACCTTC.

Ten or more counts support this clonotype. The V call is TRBV7-2, the J call TRBJ2-2, with 7 bases fitting TRBD1. Unmatched junction bases numbered 5, after V lost 5 bases and J lost 5 bases. Germline CDR1 and CDR2: SGHTA and FQGNSA. The length of the CDR3 is 14 residues. CDR3 in DNA: TGTGCCAGCAGCCCGGACAGGAGAACCGGGGAGCTGTTTTTT. This codes for CASSPDRRTGELFF. Full variable domain (rest looked up from reference TRBV7-2 and TRBJ2-2): GAGVSQSPSNKVTEKGKDVELRCDPISGHTALYWYRQSLGQGLEFLIYFQGNSAPDKSGLPSDRFSAERTGGSVSTLTIQRTQQEDSAVYLCASSPDRRTGELFFGEGSRLTVL.

In its sample, this clonotype was seen a few times. The genes are TRBV7-2 and TRBJ2-2; 8 bases are a match to TRBD2. Germline V CDR1 and CDR2: SGHTA, FQGNSA. The trim removed 5 bases at V and 13 bases at J, leaving 12 bases unmatched. The CDR3 has 14 residues. In DNA, the CDR3 is TGTGCCAGCAGCACATCGGGGGGGACGGGCGGGCTGTTTTTT. This codes for CASSTSGGTGGLFF.

This clonotype was observed a handful of times. The J gene is TRBJ2-7, the V gene TRBV10-3; TRBD1 agrees at 8 bases. The length of the CDR3 is 12 residues. Germline trimming cut 7 bases from V and 6 bases from J; bases unmatched to any gene: 5. The germline gives CDR1 ENHRY, CDR2 SYGVKD. CDR3 amino acids: CAINSGGIEQYF. CDR3 nucleotide sequence: TGTGCCATCAATTCAGGGGGCATCGAGCAGTACTTC.

V and J are TRBV7-3 and TRBJ2-7, with TRBD1 matching 8 bases. Looked up from germline, CDR1 is SGHTA and CDR2 is FQGTGA. Trimming took 4 bases from V and 2 from J; bases not matched to a gene: 7. The CDR3 is 15 residues long. DNA of the CDR3: TGTGCCAGCAGCTCCGACCCGACAGGGGCCTACGAGCAGTACTTC. Translated, it gives CASSSDPTGAYEQYF.

This clonotype was seen a handful of times. J is TRBJ2-2 and V is TRBV6-5, with D uncertain. The CDR3 totals 16 residues. The germline V gene has CDR1 MNHEY and CDR2 SVGAGI. The V and J ends lost 6 bases and 4 bases respectively, with 18 bases between them. Written as DNA, the CDR3 is TGTGCCAGCAGAATAAACCGGGCTCCTGGCACCGGGGAGCTGTTTTTT. It encodes CASRINRAPGTGELFF.